Presented here are 29 T cell receptor beta chains from one specimen sequenced in a study of response to subunit inactivated influenza vaccine. One entry per CDR3 protein results from TCRdb running MiXCR on the RT-PCR reads. The table has fewer than 700,000 distinct CDR3 sequences, under 15% seen once. Here the sequenced sample was PBMCs from blood, taken about 40 days after vaccination. These receptors originate from a man in his fifties or sixties who received an inactivated influenza vaccine.

In this sample, this clonotype turned up a few times. The chain couples TRBV20-1 to TRBJ2-1; no definite D call. CDR1 and CDR2 (germline): DFQATT, SNEGSKA (reference sequence). Trimming stripped 6 bases from V and 0 bases from J, with 18 bases between. The CDR3 sequence is 16 residues long. In DNA, the CDR3 is TGCAGTGCCCGCCCCGGTCTGGCTCGCTCCTACAATGAGCAGTTCTTC. Its protein is CSARPGLARSYNEQFF.

V and J are TRBV29-1 and TRBJ2-7; D possibly corresponds to TRBD2 (6 bases). CDR3 length equals 12 residues. Germline-derived CDR1 and CDR2 are SQVTM and ANQGSEA. Trimming left V 5 bases short and J 3 bases short, with 11 bases between. CDR3 protein: CSVQVGGYEQYF. The CDR3 DNA sequence: TGCAGCGTTCAGGTGGGGGGCTACGAGCAGTACTTC.

The J gene is TRBJ2-1, the V gene TRBV20-1; D remains unclear. Trimming stripped 3 bases from V and 4 bases from J, with 19 bases between. This CDR3 has 16 residues. Per the germline V gene, CDR1 is DFQATT and CDR2 is SNEGSKA (reference sequence). The CDR3 sequence is CSARSPRTPQYNEQFF. As DNA, the CDR3 is TGCAGTGCTAGGTCGCCGCGGACCCCCCAGTACAATGAGCAGTTCTTC.

The V and J genes are TRBV15 and TRBJ2-3; D perhaps matches TRBD1 (6 bases). V lost 5 bases to trimming and J lost 2 bases, with 14 bases between them. The CDR3 is 15 residues long. From germline, CDR1 is LNHNV and CDR2 YYDKDF (reference sequence). Here the CDR3 DNA reads TGTGCCACCAGCTGGGGGCTCAACCCCACAGATACGCAGTATTTT. Translation: CATSWGLNPTDTQYF.

The gene calls are TRBV10-3 and TRBJ2-3; 13 bases map to TRBD2. V trimming: 8 bases; J trimming: 3 bases; junction bases outside the gene matches: 8. CDR1 is ENHRY, CDR2 SYGVKD, per germline. The CDR3 is 16 residues long. The CDR3 DNA sequence: TGTGCCATCCGGGGGACTAGCGGGAACCAGACAGATACGCAGTATTTT. The encoded protein is CAIRGTSGNQTDTQYF.

This chain links TRBV4-3 with TRBJ1-2; D is ambiguous. CDR1 LGHNA and CDR2 YSLEER come from the germline V gene. The length of the CDR3 is 15 residues. Between the trimmed V and J ends, which lost 4 bases and 2 bases, there was a span of 14 bases. The CDR3 nucleotides are TGCGCCAGCAGCCGAGATAGCACGGTGAACTATGGCTACACCTTC. It codes for CASSRDSTVNYGYTF.

This chain uses TRBV7-7 with TRBJ2-1, with 16 nucleotides matching TRBD2. CDR1 SSHAT and CDR2 FNYEAQ come from the germline V gene (reference sequence). J gave up 6 bases and V 5 bases, and 7 bases lay outside the gene matches. This CDR3 is built from 17 residues. Here the CDR3 DNA reads TGTGCCAGCAGCCAGGGACTAGCGGGAGGGCCCCCCAATGAGCAGTTCTTC. Translated: CASSQGLAGGPPNEQFF.

V usage is TRBV7-2 and J usage is TRBJ2-7, with D unresolved. Trimming took 3 bases from V and 5 from J, leaving 17 bases between them. The CDR3 is 15 amino acids. The germline CDR1 and CDR2 sequences are SGHTA and FQGNSA. The CDR3 DNA follows: TGTGCCAGCAGCTTGGGTGGCGGCGCCCTTAACGAGCAGTACTTC. Its translation is CASSLGGGALNEQYF. The full variable domain, in which reference TRBV7-2 and TRBJ2-7 provide the parts outside the CDR3, is GAGVSQSPSNKVTEKGKDVELRCDPISGHTALYWYRQSLGQGLEFLIYFQGNSAPDKSGLPSDRFSAERTGGSVSTLTIQRTQQEDSAVYLCASSLGGGALNEQYFGPGTRLTVT.

The CDR3 loop reads CASSLRGGSPQETQYF. CDR3 sequence (DNA): TGTGCCAGCAGCTTACGGGGTGGGAGCCCCCAAGAGACCCAGTACTTC. J is TRBJ2-5 and V is TRBV7-2, with D perhaps matching TRBD2 (5 bases). With 2 bases removed from V and 1 base from J, the gap between germline ends came to 14 bases. The CDR3 sequence is 16 residues long. Germline V CDR1 and CDR2: SGHTA, FQGNSA.

The gene calls are TRBV18 and TRBJ1-2; D possibly corresponds to TRBD1 (6 bases). Germline V gene sequence: CDR1 KGHSH, CDR2 LQKENI. The ends were cut back, 3 bases at V and 8 bases at J, with 13 bases in the middle. The CDR3 is 13 amino acids. CDR3 sequence: CASSPSGVAGYTF. CDR3 in DNA: TGTGCCAGCTCACCCTCAGGGGTAGCCGGCTACACCTTC.

There are a few counts of this clonotype. The J gene is TRBJ2-2, the V gene TRBV20-1, with D perhaps matching TRBD2 (6 bases). Trimming removed 6 bases at V and 0 bases at J, with 14 bases between. This CDR3 comprises 15 residues. The germline gives CDR1 DFQATT, CDR2 SNEGSKA (reference sequence). The CDR3 nucleotides read TGCAGTGCACCGAGAGCGGGTTCGAACACCGGGGAGCTGTTTTTT. This gives the protein CSAPRAGSNTGELFF.

A few counts support this clonotype. The CDR3 protein is CASTHLGSRTDTQYF. CDR3 nucleotide sequence: TGTGCCAGCACTCACCTCGGCAGCCGCACAGATACGCAGTATTTT. The V call is TRBV28, the J call TRBJ2-3, with D hard to call. Germline assignment: CDR1 MDHEN and CDR2 SYDVKM. CDR3 length equals 15 residues. Deletions cut 7 bases from V and 1 base from J, with 15 bases between.

This clonotype was seen a handful of times. This rearrangement joins TRBV3-1 to TRBJ1-1; D unresolved. The CDR3 is 13 amino acids. Deletions cut 6 bases from V and 5 bases from J, with 13 bases between. CDR1 and CDR2 from the germline V gene are LGHDT and YNNKEL (reference sequence). CDR3 coding DNA: TGTGCCAGCAGGACTGCTATGGGGACTGAAGCTTTCTTT. This gives the protein CASRTAMGTEAFF.

The table lists this clonotype with many counts. V usage is TRBV6-5 and J usage is TRBJ2-7; weak D call: TRBD1 (6 bases). From germline, CDR1 is MNHEY and CDR2 SVGAGI. The CDR3 loop spans 15 amino acids. Trimming took 1 base from V and 0 from J, leaving 10 bases between them. DNA of the CDR3: TGTGCCAGCAGTTACTGGGGACACAACTCCTACGAGCAGTACTTC. The encoded protein is CASSYWGHNSYEQYF.

The genes are TRBV7-6 and TRBJ2-7; perhaps TRBD1 as D (5 bases). The germline V and J ends were trimmed by 4 bases and 7 bases, with 17 bases remaining between them. Germline values: CDR1 SGHVS, CDR2 FNYEAQ. The CDR3 sequence is 14 residues long. The CDR3 DNA follows: TGTGCCAGCAGCTCCAGGGATGGATCCGGGGAGCAGTACTTC. It codes for CASSSRDGSGEQYF.

This chain joins TRBV20-1 and TRBJ2-1; 11 nucleotides agree with TRBD2. The CDR3 runs 18 residues. Unmatched junction bases numbered 11, after V lost 3 bases and J lost 1 base. Germline assignment: CDR1 DFQATT and CDR2 SNEGSKA (reference sequence). CDR3 bases: TGCAGTGCTAGTAGTTCCCCCGGACTAGCGGGTTCCTACAATGAGCAGTTCTTC. Amino acid sequence: CSASSSPGLAGSYNEQFF.

The chain combines TRBV5-6 with TRBJ2-7; 10 bases are a match to TRBD2. V lost 4 bases and J lost 2; bases outside the gene matches: 6. CDR3 length equals 15 residues. Germline V gene data show CDR1 as SGHDT and CDR2 as YYEEEE. The CDR3 region is CASSRRLAGAYEQYF. Here the CDR3 DNA reads TGTGCCAGCAGCCGGAGGCTAGCGGGAGCCTACGAGCAGTACTTC.

This chain uses TRBV9 with TRBJ1-2; 8 bases agree with TRBD1. The CDR3 runs to 16 residues. V was pared by 0 bases and J by 5 bases, with 9 bases of the junction left unmatched. Germline CDR1 and CDR2: SGDLS and YYNGEE. The CDR3 bases are TGTGCCAGCAGCGTAGCTGTGACAGGGGAAGTGTATGGCTACACCTTC. This encodes CASSVAVTGEVYGYTF.

This sequence joins TRBV3-1 and TRBJ2-1; D is unresolved. CDR3 length: 15 residues. V dropped 2 bases and J dropped 0 bases, with 8 bases sitting between them. From germline, CDR1 is LGHDT and CDR2 YNNKEL (reference sequence). As DNA, the CDR3 is TGTGCCAGCAGCCAAAGGAGTAGCTCCTACAATGAGCAGTTCTTC. Translated: CASSQRSSSYNEQFF.

This clonotype was seen only a few times. V usage is TRBV5-8 and J usage is TRBJ2-5; 7 nucleotides match TRBD2. CDR1 and CDR2 from the germline V gene are SGHTS and YDEGEE. Losses at the gene ends were 4 bases for V and 4 bases for J; bases not matched to a gene: 7. This CDR3 spans 14 amino acids. The CDR3 protein is CASSLPGGGETQYF. In DNA form, the CDR3 reads TGTGCCAGCAGCCTACCGGGGGGAGGAGAGACCCAGTACTTC.

This clonotype was seen repeatedly, ten times or more. The V gene is TRBV20-1, the J gene TRBJ2-3, with D perhaps TRBD1 or TRBD2 (5 bases each). The CDR3 consists of 17 residues. Germline-derived CDR1 and CDR2 are DFQATT and SNEGSKA (reference sequence). V dropped 0 bases and J dropped 3 bases, with 19 bases sitting between them. In nucleotides, the CDR3 is TGCAGTGCTAGAGATCCGGAGGCAGGGTCTTTGACAGATACGCAGTATTTT. It translates to CSARDPEAGSLTDTQYF.

This chain connects TRBV25-1 to TRBJ1-4; perhaps TRBD1 as D (5 bases). The germline CDR1 and CDR2 sequences are MGHDK and SYGVNS. V was cut by 4 bases and J by 4 bases, with 10 bases left in between. The CDR3 covers 14 residues. CDR3: CASSGSGRNEKLFF. In DNA, the CDR3 is TGTGCCAGCAGTGGGTCAGGGCGTAATGAAAAACTGTTTTTT.

The genes are TRBV14 and TRBJ1-1, with D perhaps TRBD1 (6 bases). V was pared by 3 bases and J by 7 bases, with 15 bases between. Germline V gene lookup returns CDR1 SGHDN and CDR2 FVKESK. CDR3 size: 14 residues. This CDR3 is CASSHIQGVGEAFF. CDR3 DNA: TGTGCCAGCAGCCATATACAGGGAGTCGGTGAAGCTTTCTTT.

This clonotype was seen a few times. The chain has TRBV7-2 and TRBJ2-5; tentatively, D is TRBD1 (6 bases). Per germline, CDR1 SGHTA and CDR2 FQGNSA. The CDR3 consists of 12 residues. Trimming took 5 bases from V and 14 from J, leaving 18 bases between them. The CDR3 here is CASSPAEDSPYF. CDR3 nucleotide sequence: TGTGCCAGCAGCCCCGCAGAGGACAGTCCCTACTTC.

This clonotype has just one count. V usage is TRBV4-2 and J usage is TRBJ1-2, with D maybe TRBD1 (5 bases). There are 13 residues in the CDR3. The germline V gene encodes CDR1 LGHNA and CDR2 YNFKEQ. V gave up 3 bases and J gave up 6 bases, with 11 bases separating them. CDR3 DNA sequence: TGTGCCAGCAGCCACCCCAGGGAGGATGGCTACACCTTC. It translates to CASSHPREDGYTF.

In DNA, the CDR3 is TGTGCCAGCAGCGTAGGTAGTGGCAGCCAAGAGACCCAGTACTTC. Encoded protein: CASSVGSGSQETQYF. The J gene is TRBJ2-5, the V gene TRBV9; D not resolved. This CDR3 comprises 15 residues. Germline assignment: CDR1 SGDLS and CDR2 YYNGEE. Trimming removed 0 bases at V and 1 base at J, with 10 bases between.

The genes are TRBV28 and TRBJ2-5, with unresolved D. This CDR3 has 15 amino acids. The V end was cut by 2 bases, the J end by 1 base, with 11 bases between. CDR1 and CDR2 from the germline V gene are MDHEN and SYDVKM. This chain's CDR3 is CASSLTVYPQETQYF. The CDR3, as DNA: TGTGCCAGCAGTTTAACTGTGTATCCCCAAGAGACCCAGTACTTC.

V usage is TRBV6-1 and J usage is TRBJ2-1; 9 bases match TRBD2. V was pared by 6 bases and J by 8 bases, with 8 bases of the junction left unmatched. This CDR3 has 14 residues. In germline, CDR1 is MNHNS, CDR2 SASEGT. The CDR3 coding sequence is TGTGCCAGCAGGCGTAGCGGGAGTGAAGATGAGCAGTTCTTC. It codes for CASRRSGSEDEQFF.

There are many counts of this clonotype. The chain uses TRBV18 and TRBJ2-3; TRBD2 matches 9 bases. CDR1 KGHSH and CDR2 LQKENI come from the germline V gene. V shed 3 bases and J 6 bases; nucleotides not matched to a gene: 7. There are 15 residues in the CDR3. CDR3 sequence reads: CASSPLAGKADTQYF. The CDR3 DNA sequence: TGTGCCAGCTCACCCCTAGCGGGAAAAGCGGATACGCAGTATTTT.